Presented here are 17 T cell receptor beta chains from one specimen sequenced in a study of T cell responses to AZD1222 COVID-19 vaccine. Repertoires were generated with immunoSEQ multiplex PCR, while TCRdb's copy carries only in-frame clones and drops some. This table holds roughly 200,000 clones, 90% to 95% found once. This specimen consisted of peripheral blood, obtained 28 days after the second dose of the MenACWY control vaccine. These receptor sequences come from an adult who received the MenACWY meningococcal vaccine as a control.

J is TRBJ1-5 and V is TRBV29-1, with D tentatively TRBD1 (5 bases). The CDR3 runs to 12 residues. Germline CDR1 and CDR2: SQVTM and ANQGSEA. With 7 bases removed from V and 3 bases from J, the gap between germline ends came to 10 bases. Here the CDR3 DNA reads TGCAGCGCGGGGGGTCTCAATCAGCCCCAGCATTTT. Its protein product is CSAGGLNQPQHF.

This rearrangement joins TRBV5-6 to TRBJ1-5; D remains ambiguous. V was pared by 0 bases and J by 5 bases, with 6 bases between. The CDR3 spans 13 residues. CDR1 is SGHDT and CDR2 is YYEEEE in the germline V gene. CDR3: CASSLAGDQPQHF. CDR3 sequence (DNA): TGTGCCAGCAGCTTGGCCGGGGATCAGCCCCAGCATTTT.

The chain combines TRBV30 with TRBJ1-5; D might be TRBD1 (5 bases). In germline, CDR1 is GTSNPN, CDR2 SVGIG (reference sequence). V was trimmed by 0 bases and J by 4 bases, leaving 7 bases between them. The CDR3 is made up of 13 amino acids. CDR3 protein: CAWSVGENQPQHF. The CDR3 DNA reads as TGTGCCTGGAGTGTAGGGGAAAATCAGCCCCAGCATTTT.

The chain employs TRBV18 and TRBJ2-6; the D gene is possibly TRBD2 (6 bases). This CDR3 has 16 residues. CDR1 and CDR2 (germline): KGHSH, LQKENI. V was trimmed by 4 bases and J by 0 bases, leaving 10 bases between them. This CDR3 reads CASSRDGSSGANVLTF. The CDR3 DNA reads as TGTGCCAGCTCACGGGACGGGAGCTCTGGGGCCAACGTCCTGACTTTC.

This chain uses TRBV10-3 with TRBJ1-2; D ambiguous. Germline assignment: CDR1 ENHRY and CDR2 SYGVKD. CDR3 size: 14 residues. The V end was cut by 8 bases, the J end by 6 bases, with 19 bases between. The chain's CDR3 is CAISSFRDTDGYTF. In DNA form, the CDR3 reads TGTGCCATCTCAAGTTTTCGCGACACCGATGGCTACACCTTC.

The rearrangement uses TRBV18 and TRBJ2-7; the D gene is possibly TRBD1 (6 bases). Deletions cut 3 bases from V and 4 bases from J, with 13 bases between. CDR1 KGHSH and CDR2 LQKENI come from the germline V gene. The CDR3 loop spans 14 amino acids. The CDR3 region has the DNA TGTGCCAGCTCACCTGGGAGTCAGGGGTACGAGCAGTACTTC. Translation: CASSPGSQGYEQYF.

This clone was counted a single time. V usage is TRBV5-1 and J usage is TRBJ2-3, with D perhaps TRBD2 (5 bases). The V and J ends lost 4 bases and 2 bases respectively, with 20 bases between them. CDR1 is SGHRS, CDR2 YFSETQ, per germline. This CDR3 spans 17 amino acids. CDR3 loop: CASSRGRAKLLTDTQYF. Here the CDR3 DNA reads TGCGCCAGCAGCCGGGGTAGGGCCAAGCTGCTCACAGATACGCAGTATTTT.

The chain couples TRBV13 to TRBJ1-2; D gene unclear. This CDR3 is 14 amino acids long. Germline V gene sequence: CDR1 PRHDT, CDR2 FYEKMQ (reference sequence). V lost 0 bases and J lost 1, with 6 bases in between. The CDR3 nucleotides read TGTGCCAGCAGCTTAGGGGGGATTAACTATGGCTACACCTTC. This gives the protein CASSLGGINYGYTF.

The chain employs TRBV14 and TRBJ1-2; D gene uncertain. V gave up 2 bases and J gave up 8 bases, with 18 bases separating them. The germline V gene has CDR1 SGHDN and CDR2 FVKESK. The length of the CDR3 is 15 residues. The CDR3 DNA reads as TGTGCCAGCAGCCAAACCCGGAACCCCGCTAGGGGCTACACCTTC. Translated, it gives CASSQTRNPARGYTF.

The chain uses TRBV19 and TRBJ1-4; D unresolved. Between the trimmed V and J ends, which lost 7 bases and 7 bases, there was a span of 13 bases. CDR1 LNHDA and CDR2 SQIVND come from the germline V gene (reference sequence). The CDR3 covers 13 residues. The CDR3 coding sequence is TGTGCCAGTACCAAGCGGTTGGGTGAAAAACTGTTTTTT. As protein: CASTKRLGEKLFF.

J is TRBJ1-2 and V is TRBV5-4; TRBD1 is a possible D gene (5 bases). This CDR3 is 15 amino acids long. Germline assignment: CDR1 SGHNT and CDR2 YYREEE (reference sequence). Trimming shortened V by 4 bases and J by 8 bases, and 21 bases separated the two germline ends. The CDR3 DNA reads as TGTGCCAGCAGCGCAGACAGCGGCACTGTTTCGGGCTACACCTTC. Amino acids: CASSADSGTVSGYTF.

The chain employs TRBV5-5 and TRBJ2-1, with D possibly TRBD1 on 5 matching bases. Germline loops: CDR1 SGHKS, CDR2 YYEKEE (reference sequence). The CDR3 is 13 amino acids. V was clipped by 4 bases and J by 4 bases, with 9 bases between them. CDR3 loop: CASSRNRYNEQFF. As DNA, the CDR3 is TGTGCCAGCAGCAGGAACAGGTACAATGAGCAGTTCTTC.

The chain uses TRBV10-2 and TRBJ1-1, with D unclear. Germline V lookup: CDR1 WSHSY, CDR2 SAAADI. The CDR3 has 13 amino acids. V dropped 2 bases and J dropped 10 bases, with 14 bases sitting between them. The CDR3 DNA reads TGCGCCAGCAGTGAGGACCTCAACCGAGCAGCTTTCTTT. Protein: CASSEDLNRAAFF.

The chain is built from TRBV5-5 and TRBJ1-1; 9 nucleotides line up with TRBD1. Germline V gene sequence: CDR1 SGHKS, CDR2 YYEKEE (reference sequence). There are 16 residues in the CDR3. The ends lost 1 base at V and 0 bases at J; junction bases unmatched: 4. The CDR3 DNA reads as TGTGCCAGCAGCTTGACAGGGGGCCTCATGAACACTGAAGCTTTCTTT. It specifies CASSLTGGLMNTEAFF.

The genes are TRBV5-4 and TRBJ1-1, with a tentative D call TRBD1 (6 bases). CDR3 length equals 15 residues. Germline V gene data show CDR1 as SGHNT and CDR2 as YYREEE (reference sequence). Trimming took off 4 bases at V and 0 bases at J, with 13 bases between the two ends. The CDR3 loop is CASSPRQAMNTEAFF. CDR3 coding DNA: TGTGCCAGCAGCCCGAGACAGGCAATGAACACTGAAGCTTTCTTT.

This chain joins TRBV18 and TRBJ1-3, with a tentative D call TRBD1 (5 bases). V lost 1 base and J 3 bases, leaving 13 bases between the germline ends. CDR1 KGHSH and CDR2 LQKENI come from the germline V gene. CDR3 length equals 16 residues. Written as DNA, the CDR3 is TGTGCCAGCTCACCACAGGACACCCGTTTTGGAAACACCATATATTTT. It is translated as CASSPQDTRFGNTIYF. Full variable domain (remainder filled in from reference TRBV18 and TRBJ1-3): NAGVMQNPRHLVRRRGQEARLRCSPMKGHSHVYWYRQLPEEGLKFMVYLQKENIIDESGMPKERFSAEFPKEGPSILRIQQVVRGDSAAYFCASSPQDTRFGNTIYFGEGSWLTVV.

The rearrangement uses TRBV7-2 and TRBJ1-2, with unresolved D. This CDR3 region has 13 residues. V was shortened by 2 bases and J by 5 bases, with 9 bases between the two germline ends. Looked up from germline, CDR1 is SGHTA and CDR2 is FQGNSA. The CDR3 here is CASSLMGSYGYTF. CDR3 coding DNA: TGTGCCAGCAGCTTAATGGGGTCTTATGGCTACACCTTC.